Listed below are T cell receptor beta chains from one sample, sequenced in a study of shared clonotypes between healthy human individuals. TCRdb's copy holds only in-frame clones and misses some; the assay was immunoSEQ multiplex PCR. The table lists 950,000 to 1,100,000 clones, 75% of them singletons, with approximately 1.5% in the top ten. Sequenced: memory CD4+ T cells sorted from blood. These receptors all come from a man aged 18 to 30 in good health. Both conserved end residues are part of each CDR3. D genes are given only for firm matches. Size tells how often a clone was seen (once, few, many) or the class of an expanded clone, and some rows leave it out.

clone size	V gene	J gene	D gene	CDR3 protein	CDR3 DNA
many	TRBV7-2	TRBJ1-3	NA	CASSVGTSGNTIYF	TGTGCCAGCAGCGTAGGGACCTCTGGAAACACCATATATTTT
NA	TRBV30	TRBJ1-2	NA	CAWGGVNYGYTF	TGTGCCTGGGGAGGGGTGAACTATGGCTACACCTTC
NA	TRBV6-6	TRBJ2-7	TRBD2	CASSSQRGYEQYF	TGTGCCAGCAGTTCCCAGCGGGGCTACGAGCAGTACTTC
NA	TRBV6-5	TRBJ2-3	TRBD2	CASSPPGLASHTQYF	TGTGCCAGCAGTCCCCCGGGACTAGCGAGTCATACGCAGTATTTT
NA	TRBV2	TRBJ1-2	NA	CASSPSGLSLVYGYTF	TGTGCCAGCAGTCCCAGTGGCCTTTCTTTGGTCTATGGCTACACCTTC
NA	TRBV19	TRBJ2-7	TRBD1	CASSTTGGPYEQYF	TGTGCCAGTAGTACGACAGGGGGGCCCTACGAGCAGTACTTC
NA	TRBV7-8	TRBJ2-1	NA	CASSLIAGTYNEQFF	TGTGCCAGCAGCTTAATAGCCGGGACGTACAATGAGCAGTTCTTC
NA	TRBV7-7	TRBJ2-5	NA	CASSLVGVQETQYF	TGTGCTAGCAGCTTAGTAGGGGTTCAAGAGACCCAGTACTTC
NA	TRBV6-6	TRBJ1-4	TRBD1	CATNRPGQGYEKLFF	TGTGCCACCAACCGTCCGGGACAGGGATATGAAAAACTGTTTTTT
NA	TRBV5-1	TRBJ1-1	NA	CASSLGGNTEAFF	TGCGCCAGCAGCCTTGGGGGGAACACTGAAGCTTTCTTT
NA	TRBV7-2	TRBJ2-5	TRBD2	CASSTQTSGGPGTQYF	TGTGCCAGCAGCACCCAAACTAGCGGGGGACCCGGGACCCAGTACTTC
NA	TRBV5-3	TRBJ1-5	NA	CAKVNSNQPQHF	TGTGCCAAGGTAAATAGCAATCAGCCCCAGCATTTT
NA	TRBV7-6	TRBJ1-3	NA	CASSAGVSGYGNTIYF	TGTGCCAGCAGCGCCGGAGTATCAGGGTACGGAAACACCATATATTTT
NA	TRBV6-1	TRBJ2-3	TRBD2	CASSEAPSGGAGDTQYF	TGTGCCAGCAGTGAAGCCCCTAGCGGGGGGGCCGGAGATACGCAGTATTTT
NA	TRBV10-1	TRBJ2-7	NA	CASSELAGDYEQYF	TGCGCCAGCAGTGAATTGGCGGGTGACTACGAGCAGTACTTC
NA	TRBV6-5	TRBJ2-7	NA	CASSRNYEQYF	TGTGCCAGCAGTCGGAACTACGAGCAGTACTTC